Below are 7 T cell receptor beta chains sequenced from a single sample in a study of CD8+ T cells in alopecia areata. Treatment defined: oral pan-JAK inhibitor, 5-10 mg twice daily. As the sequencing template, cDNA was produced by extracting RNA and reverse transcribing it. Method: immunoSEQ multiplex PCR; TCRdb's copy keeps in-frame clones and lacks some. The data hold a few hundred thousand clones, with around two fifths observed a single time. Sequenced here: CD4+ T cells sorted from blood, sampled at approximately week 36, from a patient treated with tofacitinib. Receptor source: a human donor with alopecia areata.

The chain employs TRBV2 and TRBJ1-4; no clear D gene. V was cut by 4 bases and J by 7 bases, with 16 bases left in between. CDR1 is SNHLY and CDR2 is FYNNEI in the germline V gene. There are 15 residues in the CDR3. The CDR3 nucleotides read TGTGCCAGCAGTGCCACGTGGCCAGGTCGTGAAAAACTGTTTTTT. This gives the protein CASSATWPGREKLFF.

The V and J genes are TRBV7-2 and TRBJ1-2; no firm D call. This CDR3 is built from 11 residues. The germline V gene has CDR1 SGHTA and CDR2 FQGNSA. The V gene lost 3 bases and the J gene lost 7 bases, with 6 bases spanning the gap. CDR3 sequence reads: CASSLVSGYTF. The CDR3 DNA reads TGTGCCAGCAGCTTGGTTAGTGGCTACACCTTC.

The chain links TRBV29-1 to TRBJ2-3; D unclear. CDR1 is SQVTM, CDR2 ANQGSEA, per germline. Trimming removed 6 bases at V and 10 bases at J, with 17 bases between. This CDR3 is 12 amino acids long. The CDR3 DNA is TGCAGCGTAGACGGTAGCACGAATGCGCAGTATTTT. This gives the protein CSVDGSTNAQYF.

This clone was observed a handful of times. The chain uses TRBV10-3 and TRBJ2-1; the match to TRBD1 covers 8 bases. The V segment lost 4 bases and the J segment 5 bases; nucleotides outside the gene matches: 13. Per the germline V gene, CDR1 is ENHRY and CDR2 is SYGVKD. This CDR3 region has 17 residues. In nucleotides, the CDR3 is TGTGCCATCAGTGGATCCCCCCGGGACAGGAGAAACAATGAGCAGTTCTTC. This codes for CAISGSPRDRRNNEQFF.

This clone was observed a handful of times. This chain links TRBV4-1 with TRBJ2-5; no reliable D call. There are 14 residues in the CDR3. The V and J ends lost 4 bases and 7 bases respectively, with 16 bases between them. The germline V gene has CDR1 MGHRA and CDR2 YSYEKL. Written as DNA, the CDR3 is TGCGCCAGCAGCCCAACGACCCTTACGGCGACCCAGTACTTC. It encodes CASSPTTLTATQYF.

The gene calls are TRBV30 and TRBJ1-3; D call uncertain. The CDR3 covers 12 residues. Trimming took 2 bases from V and 4 from J, leaving 6 bases between them. Germline V CDR1 and CDR2: GTSNPN, SVGIG (reference sequence). The CDR3 loop reads CAWSPSGNTIYF. DNA for the CDR3: TGTGCCTGGAGTCCCTCGGGAAACACCATATATTTT.

The rearrangement uses TRBV11-2 and TRBJ2-5, with 8 bases matching TRBD1. Germline V gene data show CDR1 as SGHAT and CDR2 as FQNNGV. CDR3 size: 15 residues. The V and J ends lost 6 bases and 2 bases, in that order; junction bases with no gene match: 8. The CDR3 bases are TGTGCCAGCAGTCTACAGGGGGTAAAGCAAGAGACCCAGTACTTC. Amino acids: CASSLQGVKQETQYF.